These 23 T cell receptor beta chains were sequenced from one sample in a study of OX40 agonist ivuxolimab in advanced cancers. Method: immunoSEQ multiplex PCR; TCRdb's copy keeps in-frame clones and lacks some. The profile covers about 54,000 clones, with 84% appearing a single time and 0.95% to 1.5% taken by the ten largest. Here the sequenced sample was CD4+ or CD8+ T cells sorted from blood, taken in a trial of the OX40 agonist ivuxolimab. These receptors originate from an adult with an advanced solid tumor such as melanoma, head and neck, liver or kidney cancer.

The rearrangement uses TRBV5-1 and TRBJ2-2, with TRBD2 matching 11 bases. Trimming removed 4 bases from V and 4 bases from J; junction bases left unmatched: 6. This CDR3 spans 16 amino acids. Germline loops: CDR1 SGHRS, CDR2 YFSETQ. CDR3: CASSTGLAAGTGELFF. CDR3 DNA sequence: TGCGCCAGCAGCACGGGACTAGCGGCCGGCACCGGGGAGCTGTTTTTT.

The rearrangement joins TRBV5-6 to TRBJ1-1; D unresolved. From germline, CDR1 is SGHDT and CDR2 YYEEEE. CDR3 size: 12 residues. Trimming shortened V by 1 base and J by 6 bases, and 7 bases separated the two germline ends. The DNA of the CDR3 is TGTGCCAGCAGCTTGTTAGAATCTGAAGCTTTCTTT. Translation gives CASSLLESEAFF.

The chain uses TRBV28 and TRBJ1-6; weak D call: TRBD1 (5 bases). V lost 7 bases and J lost 9, with 19 bases in between. The CDR3 has 15 residues. Germline V gene lookup returns CDR1 MDHEN and CDR2 SYDVKM. CDR3 amino acids: CASTRGATPGSPLHF. CDR3 nucleotides: TGTGCCAGCACGAGGGGTGCTACTCCCGGTTCACCCCTCCACTTT.

The chain employs TRBV28 and TRBJ1-1; 7 nucleotides align to TRBD1. J was trimmed by 1 base and V by 4 bases; bases with no gene match: 6. The CDR3 sequence is 15 residues long. The germline gives CDR1 MDHEN, CDR2 SYDVKM. CDR3 region: CASSSPGQANTEAFF. The CDR3, as DNA: TGTGCCAGCAGTTCTCCTGGACAGGCGAACACTGAAGCTTTCTTT.

The chain is built from TRBV2 and TRBJ1-5; no definite D call. Trimming pared 4 bases from V and 8 bases from J, leaving 12 bases between. The CDR3 loop spans 13 amino acids. CDR1 and CDR2 (germline): SNHLY, FYNNEI. In DNA form, the CDR3 reads TGTGCCAGCAGTGTCTCGGAGTTCGAGCCCCAGCATTTT. This codes for CASSVSEFEPQHF.

The CDR3 spells CASSLQGWEETQYF. The CDR3, as DNA: TGTGCCAGCAGTCTCCAGGGATGGGAAGAGACCCAGTACTTC. The chain links TRBV28 to TRBJ2-5; D might be TRBD1 (5 bases). The CDR3 sequence is 14 residues long. Germline-derived CDR1 and CDR2 are MDHEN and SYDVKM. V was clipped by 5 bases and J by 3 bases, with 13 bases between them.

This clone was picked up a small number of times. This chain connects TRBV28 to TRBJ2-7; D gene uncertain. CDR1 MDHEN and CDR2 SYDVKM come from the germline V gene. V dropped 3 bases and J dropped 3 bases, with 3 bases sitting between them. CDR3 size: 11 residues. The CDR3 loop is CASSLDYEQYF. CDR3 in DNA: TGTGCCAGCAGTTTGGACTACGAGCAGTACTTC. The whole variable domain, remainder taken from reference TRBV28 and TRBJ2-7, is DVKVTQSSRYLVKRTGEKVFLECVQDMDHENMFWYRQDPGLGLRLIYFSYDVKMKEKGDIPEGYSVSREKKERFSLILESASTNQTSMYLCASSLDYEQYFGPGTRLTVT.

The chain links TRBV10-3 to TRBJ1-1; D is unclear. Germline V gene lookup returns CDR1 ENHRY and CDR2 SYGVKD. The ends were cut back, 4 bases at V and 7 bases at J, with 13 bases in the middle. There are 13 residues in the CDR3. CDR3 bases: TGTGCCATCAGTGTTAGGCAGTCCGATGAAGCTTTCTTT. Its protein product is CAISVRQSDEAFF.

V usage is TRBV4-2 and J usage is TRBJ2-2, with 10 bases identical to TRBD2. The length of the CDR3 is 15 residues. Unmatched junction bases numbered 3, after V lost 2 bases and J lost 6 bases. The germline V gene encodes CDR1 LGHNA and CDR2 YNFKEQ. The CDR3 region is CASSQTTSGPGELFF. The CDR3 DNA sequence: TGTGCCAGCAGCCAAACGACTAGCGGGCCCGGGGAGCTGTTTTTT.

This chain connects TRBV28 to TRBJ2-5; 9 bases line up with TRBD2. CDR1 and CDR2 from the germline V gene are MDHEN and SYDVKM. V was pared by 5 bases and J by 4 bases, with 11 bases of the junction left unmatched. The CDR3 spans 16 residues. In nucleotides, the CDR3 is TGTGCCAGCAGTCTCCTGCTGCGGGAGGGCTCAGAGACCCAGTACTTC. Its translation: CASSLLLREGSETQYF.

The chain joins TRBV5-4 to TRBJ2-1; perhaps TRBD1 as D (6 bases). The CDR3 contains 15 residues. CDR1 is SGHNT, CDR2 YYREEE, per germline (reference sequence). The V and J ends lost 5 bases and 6 bases respectively, with 18 bases between them. The DNA for the CDR3 is TGTGCCAGCAGTCAACGGGACATCTTGGTCAATGAGCAGTTCTTC. It specifies CASSQRDILVNEQFF.

This clone turned up a few times. The chain has TRBV11-3 and TRBJ2-2; the match to TRBD1 covers 8 bases. The V gene's germline CDR1 is SGHNT and CDR2 YENEEA. The CDR3 is 16 residues long. The junction had 9 bases not matched to a gene; V was cut back by 3 bases and J by 6 bases. The CDR3 sequence: CASSLARGPLAGELFF. The CDR3 nucleotides read TGTGCCAGCAGCTTGGCCAGGGGGCCGCTGGCCGGGGAGCTGTTTTTT.

V gene TRBV27 combines with J gene TRBJ1-2, with 8 positions matching TRBD1. This CDR3 spans 15 amino acids. Germline assignment: CDR1 MNHEY and CDR2 SMNVEV (reference sequence). The junction had 7 bases not matched to a gene; V was cut back by 5 bases and J by 2 bases. The CDR3 loop reads CASSPSRTGNYGYTF. DNA of the CDR3: TGTGCCAGCAGTCCCTCCCGGACAGGGAACTATGGCTACACCTTC.

This clone was seen a single time. The chain uses TRBV23-1 and TRBJ1-1, with D possibly being TRBD1 (5 bases). TRBV23-1 is reported as an ORF; its role is uncertain. The ends were cut back, 0 bases at V and 0 bases at J, with 17 bases in the middle. This CDR3 is built from 18 residues. Written as DNA, the CDR3 is TGCGCCAGCAGTCAATCCCTCGGGGGACCCTTTATGAACACTGAAGCTTTCTTT. The encoded protein is CASSQSLGGPFMNTEAFF.

This clone was seen once. The CDR3 DNA reads TGTGCCAGTAGTTTACAGGGGGCTAGGACAGATACGCAGTATTTT. This gives the protein CASSLQGARTDTQYF. The chain couples TRBV19 to TRBJ2-3; 9 bases line up with TRBD1. The junction had 6 bases not matched to a gene; V was cut back by 5 bases and J by 3 bases. The CDR3 is 15 residues long. Germline V gene data show CDR1 as LNHDA and CDR2 as SQIVND (reference sequence). Full variable domain (remainder filled in from reference TRBV19 and TRBJ2-3): DGGITQSPKYLFRKEGQNVTLSCEQNLNHDAMYWYRQDPGQGLRLIYYSQIVNDFQKGDIAEGYSVSREKKESFPLTVTSAQKNPTAFYLCASSLQGARTDTQYFGPGTRLTVL.

The chain is built from TRBV5-6 and TRBJ2-7; 9 positions agree with TRBD1. Germline assignment: CDR1 SGHDT and CDR2 YYEEEE. The CDR3 runs to 14 residues. With 5 bases clipped from V and 4 bases from J, the junction kept 7 bases outside the gene matches. The CDR3 sequence: CASSSTGGRYEQYF. CDR3 DNA sequence: TGTGCCAGCAGTTCAACAGGGGGCCGTTACGAGCAGTACTTC.

The V gene is TRBV9, the J gene TRBJ2-1; TRBD2 matches at 10 bases. Germline lookup yields CDR1 SGDLS and CDR2 YYNGEE. V lost 0 bases and J lost 6; bases outside the gene matches: 6. This CDR3 spans 16 amino acids. CDR3 in DNA: TGTGCCAGCAGCGTAGGGGCTAGCGGGAGTATCAATGAGCAGTTCTTC. Its translation is CASSVGASGSINEQFF. Drawing the rest from reference TRBV9 and TRBJ2-1, the complete variable domain is DSGVTQTPKHLITATGQRVTLRCSPRSGDLSVYWYQQSLDQGLQFLIQYYNGEERAKGNILERFSAQQFPDLHSELNLSSLELGDSALYFCASSVGASGSINEQFFGPGTRLTVL.

The V call is TRBV5-1, the J call TRBJ1-2; D call uncertain. Per the germline V gene, CDR1 is SGHRS and CDR2 is YFSETQ. The V end lost 4 bases, the J end lost 0 bases, and 7 bases lay between the germline ends. This CDR3 is 13 amino acids long. In DNA, the CDR3 is TGCGCCAGCAGCGGGCAATCTAACTATGGCTACACCTTC. Protein: CASSGQSNYGYTF. Variable domain in full (rest from reference TRBV5-1 and TRBJ1-2): KAGVTQTPRYLIKTRGQQVTLSCSPISGHRSVSWYQQTPGQGLQFLFEYFSETQRNKGNFPGRFSGRQFSNSRSEMNVSTLELGDSALYLCASSGQSNYGYTFGSGTRLTVV.

The rearrangement links TRBV6-5 to TRBJ1-2, with D perhaps TRBD1 (6 bases). The length of the CDR3 is 15 residues. V was pared by 0 bases and J by 2 bases, with 10 bases between. Germline-derived CDR1 and CDR2 are MNHEY and SVGAGI. CDR3 protein: CASSYSTGGNYGYTF. The CDR3 region has the DNA TGTGCCAGCAGTTACTCGACGGGGGGCAACTATGGCTACACCTTC.

This clone was detected a few times. This rearrangement joins TRBV30 to TRBJ1-1, with a weak D call TRBD1 (5 bases). The CDR3 sequence is 11 residues long. Germline assignment: CDR1 GTSNPN and CDR2 SVGIG (reference sequence). Trimming removed 2 bases from V and 7 bases from J, with 8 bases in between. CDR3 sequence (DNA): TGTGCCTGGAGTCACAGGTATGAAGCTTTCTTT. It is translated as CAWSHRYEAFF.

This chain links TRBV18 with TRBJ2-2; a weak D match, TRBD1 (5 bases). The CDR3 is 17 residues long. V lost 0 bases to trimming and J lost 0 bases, with 11 bases between them. Germline V CDR1 and CDR2: KGHSH, LQKENI. The CDR3 nucleotides read TGTGCCAGCTCACCACCGGTTACCAGGGCGAACACCGGGGAGCTGTTTTTT. It yields the protein CASSPPVTRANTGELFF.

This chain uses TRBV7-8 with TRBJ1-4; 8 bases align to TRBD1. The CDR3 is 15 residues long. With 5 bases clipped from V and 8 bases from J, the junction kept 10 bases outside the gene matches. CDR1 is SGHVS and CDR2 is FQNEAQ in the germline V gene. The CDR3 loop is CASSVGTGRFEKLFF. DNA for the CDR3: TGTGCCAGCAGCGTGGGGACAGGTCGATTCGAAAAACTGTTTTTT.

This chain uses TRBV30 with TRBJ1-3; D not resolved. This CDR3 is 12 amino acids long. The V end was cut by 2 bases, the J end by 4 bases, with 6 bases between. The V gene's germline CDR1 is GTSNPN and CDR2 SVGIG (reference sequence). The CDR3 DNA sequence: TGTGCCTGGAGTCAACAGGGAAACACCATATATTTT. Its protein product is CAWSQQGNTIYF.